This is a list of T cell receptor beta chains from one sample in a study of shared clonotypes between healthy human individuals. Repertoires were generated with immunoSEQ multiplex PCR, while TCRdb's copy carries only in-frame clones and drops some. The sample lists nearly 2 million clones, approximately 94% occurring once. The sequenced sample consisted of naive CD8+ T cells sorted from blood. The receptors here all came from a man between 18 and 29 years old in good health. CDR3s include the opening cysteine and the closing phenylalanine or tryptophan. Fields, in order: D gene, V gene, clone size, J gene, CDR3 DNA, CDR3 protein. D genes are given only for firm matches. Only some rows state a clone size, as once, few, many or a class for expanded clones.

D: -
V: TRBV27
size: -
J: TRBJ1-6
DNA: TGTGCCAGCAGTTTCCAGAACCATAATTCACCCCTCCACTTT
CDR3: CASSFQNHNSPLHF

D: -
V: TRBV10-2
size: -
J: TRBJ1-1
DNA: TGCGCCAGCAGTGAGTCTGTGACAGGTATCACTGAAGCTTTCTTT
CDR3: CASSESVTGITEAFF

D: -
V: TRBV7-9
size: -
J: TRBJ1-1
DNA: TGTGCCAGCAGCCAAATTGGGGGAGGTCGCACTGAAGCTTTCTTT
CDR3: CASSQIGGGRTEAFF

D: -
V: TRBV6-5
size: -
J: TRBJ1-2
DNA: TGTGCCAGCAGTTACTCTACGACAGTTAACTATGGCTACACCTTC
CDR3: CASSYSTTVNYGYTF

D: TRBD1
V: TRBV9
size: -
J: TRBJ1-1
DNA: TGTGCCAGCAGCCTAGGGGGCCTAACTGAAGCTTTCTTT
CDR3: CASSLGGLTEAFF

D: TRBD1
V: TRBV28
size: -
J: TRBJ2-5
DNA: TGTGCCAGCAGTTTTGGACAGGGCCCGGAGACCCAGTACTTC
CDR3: CASSFGQGPETQYF

D: TRBD1
V: TRBV13
size: -
J: TRBJ1-4
DNA: TGTGCCAGCAGCCCGGGACAGCAGGAAAAACTGTTTTTT
CDR3: CASSPGQQEKLFF

D: TRBD2
V: TRBV10-3
size: -
J: TRBJ2-1
DNA: TGTGCCATCGGACTAGCGGGAGGGCCGGGCAATGAGCAGTTCTTC
CDR3: CAIGLAGGPGNEQFF

D: TRBD1
V: TRBV4-1
size: -
J: TRBJ1-2
DNA: TGCGCCAGCAGCCAAGTCGGAACAGGGGGCTATGGCTACACCTTC
CDR3: CASSQVGTGGYGYTF

D: TRBD2
V: TRBV7-7
size: -
J: TRBJ2-1
DNA: TGTGCTAGCAGCCTACTAGCGGGGGGAGGGGAGCAGTTCTTC
CDR3: CASSLLAGGGEQFF

D: -
V: TRBV7-9
size: few
J: TRBJ2-7
DNA: TGTGCCAGCAGCTTATACCAGTACGAGCAGTACTTC
CDR3: CASSLYQYEQYF

D: -
V: TRBV7-9
size: -
J: TRBJ2-1
DNA: TGTGCCAGCAGCTGGGCCTTGCTGGATGAGCAGTTCTTC
CDR3: CASSWALLDEQFF

D: TRBD1
V: TRBV30
size: -
J: TRBJ2-7
DNA: TGTGCCTGGAGTTACAGGGGACCCTACGAGCAGTACTTC
CDR3: CAWSYRGPYEQYF

D: -
V: TRBV2
size: -
J: TRBJ2-7
DNA: TGTGCCAGCAGTGCAGGGTGGGGGTACGAGCAGTACTTC
CDR3: CASSAGWGYEQYF

D: TRBD2
V: TRBV5-1
size: -
J: TRBJ2-3
DNA: TGCGCCAGCAGCCTCCAGACTAGCGGGGGGCCCTCCACAGATACGCAGTATTTT
CDR3: CASSLQTSGGPSTDTQYF

D: -
V: TRBV2
size: -
J: TRBJ2-3
DNA: TGTGCCAGCAGTGAAGCGCTGGAGGGGGTGAACACAGATACGCAGTATTTT
CDR3: CASSEALEGVNTDTQYF

D: -
V: TRBV11-2
size: -
J: TRBJ1-3
DNA: TGTGCCAGCAGCCCGGGGTACTCTGGAAACACCATATATTTT
CDR3: CASSPGYSGNTIYF

D: -
V: TRBV27
size: -
J: TRBJ2-1
DNA: TGTGCCAGCAGTTTATTAGGGACACACAATGAGCAGTTCTTC
CDR3: CASSLLGTHNEQFF

D: TRBD2
V: TRBV6-1
size: -
J: TRBJ2-1
DNA: TGTGCCAGCAGTGACTTGAGCGGGAGTTTCTCGGATGAGCAGTTCTTC
CDR3: CASSDLSGSFSDEQFF

D: -
V: TRBV2
size: -
J: TRBJ1-2
DNA: TGTGCCAGCAGTCCGGCGACTGCCTATTATGGCTACACCTTC
CDR3: CASSPATAYYGYTF

D: -
V: TRBV25-1
size: -
J: TRBJ1-5
DNA: TGTGCCAGCAGTGAATTCACAGAGGGGCAGCCCCAGCATTTT
CDR3: CASSEFTEGQPQHF

D: -
V: TRBV4-1
size: -
J: TRBJ1-2
DNA: TGCGCCAGCAGCCAAGTCATCGGTGGGGCTAACACCTTC
CDR3: CASSQVIGGANTF

D: -
V: TRBV5-6
size: -
J: TRBJ1-1
DNA: TGTGCCAGCAGCTTGGAAGTGCTGAACACTGAAGCTTTCTTT
CDR3: CASSLEVLNTEAFF

D: -
V: TRBV7-9
size: -
J: TRBJ2-4
DNA: TGTGCCAGCAGCGGATGGGGGAACAAAAACATTCAGTACTTC
CDR3: CASSGWGNKNIQYF

D: TRBD1
V: TRBV9
size: -
J: TRBJ1-1
DNA: TGTGCCAGCAGCGTAGGAATTGGTGGGACAGCGGAGACTAACACTGAAGCTTTCTTT
CDR3: CASSVGIGGTAETNTEAFF

D: -
V: TRBV27
size: -
J: TRBJ2-7
DNA: TGTGCCAGCAGTTTCCAAGGAGGGTCCTACGAGCAGTACTTC
CDR3: CASSFQGGSYEQYF

D: TRBD2
V: TRBV5-1
size: -
J: TRBJ2-7
DNA: TGCGCCAGCAGCTGGGAGCGGGGGCCAAGAGTCTACGAGCAGTACTTC
CDR3: CASSWERGPRVYEQYF

D: -
V: TRBV5-4
size: -
J: TRBJ1-1
DNA: TGTGCCAGCAGCTTGGTAGGCTTGGGGAACACTGAAGCTTTCTTT
CDR3: CASSLVGLGNTEAFF

D: -
V: TRBV29-1
size: -
J: TRBJ2-7
DNA: TGCAGCGCCTTGAATCGAGACAGGTCTTACGAGCAGTACTTC
CDR3: CSALNRDRSYEQYF

D: -
V: TRBV14
size: -
J: TRBJ2-7
DNA: TGTGCCAGCAGCCAAGAGTGGCGTTACGAGCAGTACTTC
CDR3: CASSQEWRYEQYF

D: TRBD2
V: TRBV19
size: -
J: TRBJ2-7
DNA: TGTGCCAGTAGTCCGTGGGAGGGAAACTACGAGCAGTACTTC
CDR3: CASSPWEGNYEQYF

D: TRBD1
V: TRBV6-6
size: -
J: TRBJ1-6
DNA: TGTGCCAGCAGTCAACAGGGGAACTTCAATTCACCCCTCCACTTT
CDR3: CASSQQGNFNSPLHF

D: -
V: TRBV9
size: -
J: TRBJ2-3
DNA: TGTGCCAGCAGCGTAGAGATTGGGGACAATACGCAGTATTTT
CDR3: CASSVEIGDNTQYF

D: -
V: TRBV29-1
size: once
J: TRBJ1-1
DNA: TGCAGCGTTGAAGGGGCAGGGTGGAGGACTGAAGCTTTCTTT
CDR3: CSVEGAGWRTEAFF

D: -
V: TRBV5-1
size: -
J: TRBJ2-7
DNA: TGCGCCAGCAGCTTTCGGGAGGTCGACAGGGTTTACGAGCAGTACTTC
CDR3: CASSFREVDRVYEQYF

D: TRBD1
V: TRBV6-5
size: -
J: TRBJ2-1
DNA: TGTGCCAGCAGTTACTCTGGACAGGGCGGGGAGCAGTTCTTC
CDR3: CASSYSGQGGEQFF

D: -
V: TRBV6-5
size: -
J: TRBJ2-7
DNA: TGTGCCAGCAGAACACGGACTCAACGGGGGGAGCAGTACTTC
CDR3: CASRTRTQRGEQYF

D: TRBD2
V: TRBV27
size: -
J: TRBJ2-7
DNA: TGTGCCAGCAGTTTAAGATTTGCGGGAGCCACCGACGAGCAGTACTTC
CDR3: CASSLRFAGATDEQYF

D: -
V: TRBV2
size: once
J: TRBJ1-1
DNA: TGTGCCAGCCGCCTTCTTACTGAAGCTTTCTTT
CDR3: CASRLLTEAFF

D: -
V: TRBV10-3
size: -
J: TRBJ2-7
DNA: TGTGCCATCAGTGAGGGCATCGGCTACGAGCAGTACTTC
CDR3: CAISEGIGYEQYF

D: -
V: TRBV7-7
size: -
J: TRBJ2-1
DNA: TGTGCTAGCAGCTTAGATCTAGCCGATGAGCAGTTCTTC
CDR3: CASSLDLADEQFF

D: TRBD2
V: TRBV9
size: -
J: TRBJ2-7
DNA: TGTGCCAGCAGCGTTACTAGCGGGAGAAACGAGCAGTACTTC
CDR3: CASSVTSGRNEQYF